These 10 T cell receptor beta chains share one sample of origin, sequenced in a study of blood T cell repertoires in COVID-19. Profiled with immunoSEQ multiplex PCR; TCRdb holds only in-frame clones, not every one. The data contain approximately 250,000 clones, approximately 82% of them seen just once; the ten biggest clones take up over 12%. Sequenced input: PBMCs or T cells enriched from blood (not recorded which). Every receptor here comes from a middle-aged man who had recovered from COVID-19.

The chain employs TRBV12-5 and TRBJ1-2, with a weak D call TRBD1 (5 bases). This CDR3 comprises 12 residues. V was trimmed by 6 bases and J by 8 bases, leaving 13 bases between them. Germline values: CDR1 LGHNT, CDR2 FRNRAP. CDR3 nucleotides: TGTGCTAGTGGCGGGGACTTCACCGGCTACACCTTC. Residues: CASGGDFTGYTF. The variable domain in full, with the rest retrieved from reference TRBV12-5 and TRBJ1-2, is DARVTQTPRHKVTEMGQEVTMRCQPILGHNTVFWYRQTMMQGLELLAYFRNRAPLDDSGMPKDRFSAEMPDATLATLKIQPSEPRDSAVYFCASGGDFTGYTFGSGTRLTVV.

The CDR3 nucleotides are TGTGCCAGCAGTGTTCCGGGGGGGGACACTGAAGCTTTCTTT. It yields the protein CASSVPGGDTEAFF. The chain joins TRBV2 to TRBJ1-1, with D maybe TRBD1 (5 bases). Germline loops: CDR1 SNHLY, CDR2 FYNNEI. The V end lost 4 bases, the J end lost 3 bases, and 12 bases lay between the germline ends. CDR3 size: 14 residues.

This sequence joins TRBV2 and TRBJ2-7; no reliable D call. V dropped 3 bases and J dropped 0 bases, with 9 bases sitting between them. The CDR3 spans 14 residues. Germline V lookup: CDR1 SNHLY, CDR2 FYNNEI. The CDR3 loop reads CASSEEPSSYEQYF. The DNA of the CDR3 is TGTGCCAGCAGTGAGGAACCTAGCTCCTACGAGCAGTACTTC.

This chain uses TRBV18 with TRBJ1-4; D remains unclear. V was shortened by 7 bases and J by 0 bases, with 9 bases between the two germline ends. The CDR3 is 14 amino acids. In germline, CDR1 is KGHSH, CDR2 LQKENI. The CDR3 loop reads CASFRGATNEKLFF. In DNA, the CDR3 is TGTGCCAGCTTCCGAGGAGCAACTAATGAAAAACTGTTTTTT.

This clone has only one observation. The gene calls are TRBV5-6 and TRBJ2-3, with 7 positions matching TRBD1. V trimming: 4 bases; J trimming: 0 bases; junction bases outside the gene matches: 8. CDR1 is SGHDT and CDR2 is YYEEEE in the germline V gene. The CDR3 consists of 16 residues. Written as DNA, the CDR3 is TGTGCCAGCAGCCTCCGACAGGGTCTAAGCACAGATACGCAGTATTTT. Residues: CASSLRQGLSTDTQYF. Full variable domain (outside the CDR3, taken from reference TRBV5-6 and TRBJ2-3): DAGVTQSPTHLIKTRGQQVTLRCSPKSGHDTVSWYQQALGQGPQFIFQYYEEEERQRGNFPDRFSGHQFPNYSSELNVNALLLGDSALYLCASSLRQGLSTDTQYFGPGTRLTVL.

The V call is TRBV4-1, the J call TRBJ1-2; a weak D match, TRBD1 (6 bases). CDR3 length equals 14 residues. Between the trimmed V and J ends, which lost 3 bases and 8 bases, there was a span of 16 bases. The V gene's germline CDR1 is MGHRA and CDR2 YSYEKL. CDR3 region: CASSQGHFQGGYTF. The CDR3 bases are TGCGCCAGCAGCCAGGGACACTTCCAGGGAGGCTACACCTTC.

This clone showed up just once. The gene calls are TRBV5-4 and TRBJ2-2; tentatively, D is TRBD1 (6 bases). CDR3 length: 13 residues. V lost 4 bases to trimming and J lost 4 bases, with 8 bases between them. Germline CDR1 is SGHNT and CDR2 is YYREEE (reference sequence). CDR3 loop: CASSPDSTGELFF. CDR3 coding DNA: TGTGCCAGCAGCCCGGACAGCACCGGGGAGCTGTTTTTT.

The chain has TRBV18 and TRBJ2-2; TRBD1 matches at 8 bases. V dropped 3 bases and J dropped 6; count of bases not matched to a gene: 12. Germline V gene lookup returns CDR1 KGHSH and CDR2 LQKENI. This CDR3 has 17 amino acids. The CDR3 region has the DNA TGTGCCAGCTCACCTTCCTCTGCAGGGGGCGCGTCCGGGGAGCTGTTTTTT. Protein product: CASSPSSAGGASGELFF. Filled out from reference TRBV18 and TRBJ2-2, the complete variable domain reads NAGVMQNPRHLVRRRGQEARLRCSPMKGHSHVYWYRQLPEEGLKFMVYLQKENIIDESGMPKERFSAEFPKEGPSILRIQQVVRGDSAAYFCASSPSSAGGASGELFFGEGSRLTVL.

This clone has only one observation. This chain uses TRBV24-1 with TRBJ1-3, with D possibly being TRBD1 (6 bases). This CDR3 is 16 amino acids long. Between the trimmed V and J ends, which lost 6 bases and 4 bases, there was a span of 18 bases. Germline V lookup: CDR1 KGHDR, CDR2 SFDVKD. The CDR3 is CATSSGGTFGGNTIYF. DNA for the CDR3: TGTGCCACCAGTTCTGGGGGCACCTTCGGGGGAAACACCATATATTTT.

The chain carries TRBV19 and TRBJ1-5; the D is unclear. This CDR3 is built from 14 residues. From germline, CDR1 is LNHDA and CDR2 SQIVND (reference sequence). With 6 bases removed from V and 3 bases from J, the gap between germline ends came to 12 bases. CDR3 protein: CASSPQVYNQPQHF. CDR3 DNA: TGTGCCAGTAGCCCCCAGGTGTACAATCAGCCCCAGCATTTT.